Sequencing of this T cell receptor beta chain was carried out in a study of cytomegalovirus exposure and HLA in healthy donors. Whole-study results and caveats: Apparent HLA restriction characterized most CMV-associated TCR beta chains in a later analysis.

Primers included in the PCR were 60 Vbeta and 13 Jbeta primers. Data came from immunoSEQ multiplex PCR; TCRdb stores just in-frame clones and leaves some out. The table has more than 90,000 clones, about 66% seen once. V lost 5 bases to trimming and J lost 0 bases; unmatched junction nucleotides: 5. The germline V gene encodes CDR1 SGHRS and CDR2 YFSETQ. CDR3 length equals 15 residues. With regard to this clone: What it recognizes is unknown.

The chain links TRBV5-1 to TRBJ2-1, with TRBD1 identical over 7 bases. This TCR derives from a boy between 10 and 17 years old in good health and CMV-seropositive. Source material: PBMCs. CDR3 DNA sequence: TGCGCCAGCAGTACAGGGGCTAACTCCTACAATGAGCAGTTCTTC. Protein sequence: CASSTGANSYNEQFF.